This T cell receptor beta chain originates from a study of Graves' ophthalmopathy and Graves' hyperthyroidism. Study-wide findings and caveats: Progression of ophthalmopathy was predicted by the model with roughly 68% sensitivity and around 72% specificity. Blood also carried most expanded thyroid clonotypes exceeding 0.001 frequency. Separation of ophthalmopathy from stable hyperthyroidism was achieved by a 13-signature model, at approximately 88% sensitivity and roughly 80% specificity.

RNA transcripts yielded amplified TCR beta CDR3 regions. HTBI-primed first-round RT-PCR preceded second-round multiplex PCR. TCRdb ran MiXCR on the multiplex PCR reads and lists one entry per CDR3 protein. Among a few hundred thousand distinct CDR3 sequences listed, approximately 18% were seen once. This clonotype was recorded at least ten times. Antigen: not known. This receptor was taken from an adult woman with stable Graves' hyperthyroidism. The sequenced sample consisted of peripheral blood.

Here the CDR3 DNA reads TGTGCCAGCAGCCAAGGACTTAACCGACCCTCTGGGGCCAACGTCCTGACTTTC. Translated, it gives CASSQGLNRPSGANVLTF. The chain uses TRBV3-1 and TRBJ2-6, with no clear D. Germline assignment: CDR1 LGHDT and CDR2 YNNKEL (reference sequence). This CDR3 spans 18 amino acids. V shed 1 base and J shed 0 bases, with 13 bases lying between them.